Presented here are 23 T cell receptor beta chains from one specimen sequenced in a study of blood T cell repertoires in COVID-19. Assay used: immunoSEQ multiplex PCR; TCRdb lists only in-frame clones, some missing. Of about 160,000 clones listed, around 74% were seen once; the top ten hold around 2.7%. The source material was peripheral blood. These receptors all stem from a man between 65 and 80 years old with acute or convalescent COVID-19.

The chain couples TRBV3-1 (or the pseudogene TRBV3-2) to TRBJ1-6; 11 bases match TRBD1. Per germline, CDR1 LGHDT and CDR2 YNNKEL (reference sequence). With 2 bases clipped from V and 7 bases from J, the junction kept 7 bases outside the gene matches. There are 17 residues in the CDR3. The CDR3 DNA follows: TGTGCCAGCAGCCAAAGATTCGGACAGGGGGCGAATTCACCCCTCCACTTT. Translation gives CASSQRFGQGANSPLHF.

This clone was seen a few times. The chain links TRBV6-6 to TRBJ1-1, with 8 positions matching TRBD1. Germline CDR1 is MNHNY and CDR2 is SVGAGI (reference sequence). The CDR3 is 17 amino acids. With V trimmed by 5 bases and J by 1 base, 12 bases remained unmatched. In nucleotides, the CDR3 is TGTGCCAGCAGTAGATCCCGGGACAGGAACGCGAACACTGAAGCTTTCTTT. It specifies CASSRSRDRNANTEAFF.

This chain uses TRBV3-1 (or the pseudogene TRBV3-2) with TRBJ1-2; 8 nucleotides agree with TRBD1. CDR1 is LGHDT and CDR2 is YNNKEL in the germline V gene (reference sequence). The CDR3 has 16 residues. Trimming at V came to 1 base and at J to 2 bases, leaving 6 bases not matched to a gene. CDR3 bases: TGTGCCAGCAGCCAAGTTGCAGGGGGCGAGAACTATGGCTACACCTTC. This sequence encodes CASSQVAGGENYGYTF.

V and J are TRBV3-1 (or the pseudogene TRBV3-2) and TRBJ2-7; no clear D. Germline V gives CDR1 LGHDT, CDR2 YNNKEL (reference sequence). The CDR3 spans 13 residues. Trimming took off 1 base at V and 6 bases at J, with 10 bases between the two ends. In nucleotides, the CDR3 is TGTGCCAGCAGCCAAGTCAGTCTTGGCGAGCAGTACTTC. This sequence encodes CASSQVSLGEQYF.

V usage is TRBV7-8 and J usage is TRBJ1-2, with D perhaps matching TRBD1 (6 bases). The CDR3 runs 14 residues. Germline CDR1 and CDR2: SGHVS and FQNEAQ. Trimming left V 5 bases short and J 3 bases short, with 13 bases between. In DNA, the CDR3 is TGTGCCAGCAGCCAAGGGTCAGGGGACTATGGCTACACCTTC. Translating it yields CASSQGSGDYGYTF.

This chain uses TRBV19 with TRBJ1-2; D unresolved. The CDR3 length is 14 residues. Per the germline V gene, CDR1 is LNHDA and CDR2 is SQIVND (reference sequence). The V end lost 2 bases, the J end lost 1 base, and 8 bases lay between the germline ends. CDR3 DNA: TGTGCCAGTAGTATACAGTTGCATAACTATGGCTACACCTTC. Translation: CASSIQLHNYGYTF. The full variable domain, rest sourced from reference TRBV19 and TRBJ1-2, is DGGITQSPKYLFRKEGQNVTLSCEQNLNHDAMYWYRQDPGQGLRLIYYSQIVNDFQKGDIAEGYSVSREKKESFPLTVTSAQKNPTAFYLCASSIQLHNYGYTFGSGTRLTVV.

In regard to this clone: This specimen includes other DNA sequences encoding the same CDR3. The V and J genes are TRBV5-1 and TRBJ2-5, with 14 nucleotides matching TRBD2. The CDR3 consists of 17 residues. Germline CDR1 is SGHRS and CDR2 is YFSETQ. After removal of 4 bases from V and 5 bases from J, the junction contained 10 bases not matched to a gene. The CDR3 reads CASSLTSGGARGETQYF. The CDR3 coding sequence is TGCGCCAGCAGCCTGACTAGCGGGGGGGCGCGTGGGGAGACCCAGTACTTC.

CDR3 sequence (DNA): TGTGCCAGCTGTGACAGGGGGGTTACTGATACGCAGTATTTT. Residues: CASCDRGVTDTQYF. The chain employs TRBV27 and TRBJ2-3; 9 positions agree with TRBD1. Germline trimming cut 8 bases from V and 6 bases from J; bases unmatched to any gene: 9. The CDR3 extends over 14 amino acids. Germline V gene lookup returns CDR1 MNHEY and CDR2 SMNVEV (reference sequence).

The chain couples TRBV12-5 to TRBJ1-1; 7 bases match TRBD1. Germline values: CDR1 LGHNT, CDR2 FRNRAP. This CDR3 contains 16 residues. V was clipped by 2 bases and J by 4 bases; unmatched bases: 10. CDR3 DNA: TGTGCTAGTGGTTTGACAGGTGGGCAGGGGGTCACTGAAGCTTTCTTT. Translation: CASGLTGGQGVTEAFF.

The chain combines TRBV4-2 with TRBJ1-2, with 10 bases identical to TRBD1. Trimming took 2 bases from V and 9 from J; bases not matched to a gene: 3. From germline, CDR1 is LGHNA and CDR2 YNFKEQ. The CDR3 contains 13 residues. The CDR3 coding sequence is TGTGCCAGCAGCCAAAGGGACAGGGGACGCTACACCTTC. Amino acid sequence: CASSQRDRGRYTF.

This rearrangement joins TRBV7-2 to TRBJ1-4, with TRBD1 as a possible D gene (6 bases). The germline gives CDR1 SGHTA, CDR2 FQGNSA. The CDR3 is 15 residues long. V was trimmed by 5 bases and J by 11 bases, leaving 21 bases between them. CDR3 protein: CASSPRDTGHRKLFF. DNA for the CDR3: TGTGCCAGCAGCCCCCGGGACACGGGGCACCGGAAACTGTTTTTT. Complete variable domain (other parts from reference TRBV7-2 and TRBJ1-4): GAGVSQSPSNKVTEKGKDVELRCDPISGHTALYWYRQSLGQGLEFLIYFQGNSAPDKSGLPSDRFSAERTGGSVSTLTIQRTQQEDSAVYLCASSPRDTGHRKLFFGSGTQLSVL.

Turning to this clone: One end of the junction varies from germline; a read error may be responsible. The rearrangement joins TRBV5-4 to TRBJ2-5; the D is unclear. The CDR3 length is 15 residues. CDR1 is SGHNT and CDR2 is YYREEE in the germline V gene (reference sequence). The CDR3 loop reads CASSLDQQSQETQYF. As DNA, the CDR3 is TGTGCCAGCAGTTTGGACCAACAGAGCCAAGAGACCCAGTACTTC.

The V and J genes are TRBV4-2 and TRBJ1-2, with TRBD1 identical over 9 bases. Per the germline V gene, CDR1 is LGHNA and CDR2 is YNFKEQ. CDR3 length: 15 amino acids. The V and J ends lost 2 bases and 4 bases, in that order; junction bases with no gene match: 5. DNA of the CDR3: TGTGCCAGCAGCCAAAGGGACAGGGAGTTCTATGGCTACACCTTC. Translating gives CASSQRDREFYGYTF.

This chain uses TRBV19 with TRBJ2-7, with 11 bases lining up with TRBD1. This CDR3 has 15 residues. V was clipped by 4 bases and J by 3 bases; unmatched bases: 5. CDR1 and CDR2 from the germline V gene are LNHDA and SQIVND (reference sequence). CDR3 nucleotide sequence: TGTGCCAGTAGTAGGTACGGGACAGGGGGCTACGAGCAGTACTTC. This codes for CASSRYGTGGYEQYF.

The CDR3: CASSPRGDAHGYTF. DNA of the CDR3: TGTGCCAGCTCACCACGGGGGGACGCGCATGGCTACACCTTC. The J gene is TRBJ1-2, the V gene TRBV18, with D possibly TRBD1 on 5 matching bases. V was cut by 1 base and J by 6 bases, with 12 bases left in between. Germline V CDR1 and CDR2: KGHSH, LQKENI. CDR3 size: 14 residues.

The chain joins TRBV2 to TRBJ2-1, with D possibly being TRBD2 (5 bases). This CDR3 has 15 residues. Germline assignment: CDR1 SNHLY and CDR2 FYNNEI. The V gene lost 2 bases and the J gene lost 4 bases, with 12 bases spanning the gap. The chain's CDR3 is CASSERLAAYNEQFF. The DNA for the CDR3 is TGTGCCAGCAGTGAAAGGCTAGCTGCGTACAATGAGCAGTTCTTC.

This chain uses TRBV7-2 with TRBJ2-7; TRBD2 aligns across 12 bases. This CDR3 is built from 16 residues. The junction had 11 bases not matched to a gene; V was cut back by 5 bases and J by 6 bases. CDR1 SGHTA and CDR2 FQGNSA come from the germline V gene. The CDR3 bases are TGTGCCAGCAGCCCCCGACTAGCGGGAGTAGGGTCCGAGCAGTACTTC. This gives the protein CASSPRLAGVGSEQYF.

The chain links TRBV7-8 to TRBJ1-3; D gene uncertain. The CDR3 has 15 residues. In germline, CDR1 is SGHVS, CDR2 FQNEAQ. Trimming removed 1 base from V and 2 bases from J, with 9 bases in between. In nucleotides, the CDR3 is TGTGCCAGCAGCTTAGTATCCGTAGCTGGAAACACCATATATTTT. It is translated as CASSLVSVAGNTIYF.

DNA of the CDR3: TGTGCCAGCAGCTTAAGCCACCAAGCGGGGAACACCATATATTTT. Protein sequence: CASSLSHQAGNTIYF. The chain joins TRBV7-9 to TRBJ1-3; no reliable D call. Germline V gene sequence: CDR1 SEHNR, CDR2 FQNEAQ (reference sequence). The CDR3 sequence is 15 residues long. Trimming took off 2 bases at V and 7 bases at J, with 15 bases between the two ends.

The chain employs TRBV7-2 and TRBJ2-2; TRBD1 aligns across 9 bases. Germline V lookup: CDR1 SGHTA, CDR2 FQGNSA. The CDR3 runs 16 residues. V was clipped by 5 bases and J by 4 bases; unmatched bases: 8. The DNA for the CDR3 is TGTGCCAGCAGCACCCGTGGGACAGGGATCACCGGGGAGCTGTTTTTT. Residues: CASSTRGTGITGELFF.

The CDR3 protein is CASSQSFTQGAPSGNEKLFF. The CDR3 coding sequence is TGCGCCAGCAGTCAATCGTTTACACAGGGGGCCCCCTCAGGTAATGAAAAACTGTTTTTT. This chain links TRBV23-1 with TRBJ1-4; TRBD1 matches at 9 bases. TRBV23-1 is an ORF for which the function is uncertain. This CDR3 comprises 20 residues. V was clipped by 0 bases and J by 4 bases; unmatched bases: 15.

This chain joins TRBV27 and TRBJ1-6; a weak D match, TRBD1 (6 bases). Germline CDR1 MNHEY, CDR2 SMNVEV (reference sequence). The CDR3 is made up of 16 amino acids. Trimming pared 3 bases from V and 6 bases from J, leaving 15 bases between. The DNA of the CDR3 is TGTGCCAGCAGTTTCGGGGGGCGCCCGGGTAATTCACCCCTCCACTTT. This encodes CASSFGGRPGNSPLHF.

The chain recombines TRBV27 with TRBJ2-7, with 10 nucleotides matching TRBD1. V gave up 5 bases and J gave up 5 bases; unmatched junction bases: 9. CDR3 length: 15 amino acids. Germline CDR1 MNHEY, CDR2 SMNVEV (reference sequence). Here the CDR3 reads CASSPRRGQGHEQYF. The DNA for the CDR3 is TGTGCCAGCAGTCCACGGAGGGGACAGGGGCACGAGCAGTACTTC.